These 10 T cell receptor beta chains were all obtained from the same sample, sequenced in a study of blood T cell repertoires in COVID-19. Clones were read by immunoSEQ multiplex PCR, and TCRdb kept only the in-frame ones, dropping some. The table lists roughly 120,000 clones, approximately 82% of them singletons. The sequenced sample consisted of peripheral blood. These receptors originate from a man younger than 45 with acute or convalescent COVID-19.

The V call is TRBV7-2, the J call TRBJ1-2; TRBD1 is a possible D gene (6 bases). CDR1 is SGHTA and CDR2 is FQGNSA in the germline V gene. The CDR3 runs to 13 residues. V was shortened by 5 bases and J by 7 bases, with 14 bases between the two germline ends. CDR3 coding DNA: TGTGCCAGCAGCATATCGACAGGAACTGGCTACACCTTC. Its translation: CASSISTGTGYTF.

The chain couples TRBV7-3 to TRBJ2-1; 15 bases fit TRBD2. After removal of 2 bases from V and 7 bases from J, the junction contained 3 bases not matched to a gene. The germline V gene encodes CDR1 SGHTA and CDR2 FQGTGA. This CDR3 comprises 16 residues. DNA of the CDR3: TGTGCCAGCAGCTTAGGGACTAGCGGGGGGCAGAATGAGCAGTTCTTC. It is translated as CASSLGTSGGQNEQFF.

The chain is built from TRBV6-5 and TRBJ1-4; D not resolved. The CDR3 covers 13 residues. Deletions cut 1 base from V and 4 bases from J, with 4 bases between. Germline-derived CDR1 and CDR2 are MNHEY and SVGAGI. The DNA for the CDR3 is TGTGCCAGCAGTTACTTTCTTAATGAAAAACTGTTTTTT. This encodes CASSYFLNEKLFF.

The CDR3 coding sequence is TGCAGCGTTGATGGCGGGAGCTACTGGTACAATGAGCAGTTCTTC. It translates to CSVDGGSYWYNEQFF. The gene calls are TRBV29-1 and TRBJ2-1; 7 bases agree with TRBD2. Germline CDR1 SQVTM, CDR2 ANQGSEA. With V trimmed by 3 bases and J by 4 bases, 9 bases remained unmatched. The CDR3 consists of 15 residues.

This clone was observed once. The chain uses TRBV7-9 and TRBJ1-1; D not resolved. There are 14 residues in the CDR3. V was pared by 5 bases and J by 4 bases, with 14 bases between. Germline V gives CDR1 SEHNR, CDR2 FQNEAQ (reference sequence). The CDR3 reads CASSTQAASTEAFF. The CDR3 DNA is TGTGCCAGCAGCACCCAAGCCGCGAGCACTGAAGCTTTCTTT.

Written as DNA, the CDR3 is TGCAGCGTTGAAGGACAGGCGGGGGAAGGGGGCTACGAGCAGTACTTC. Amino acids: CSVEGQAGEGGYEQYF. This sequence joins TRBV29-1 and TRBJ2-7, with D perhaps TRBD2 (7 bases). V gave up 1 base and J gave up 3 bases, with 19 bases separating them. The CDR3 spans 16 residues. Germline CDR1 is SQVTM and CDR2 is ANQGSEA.

In DNA form, the CDR3 reads TGTGCCAGCAGTTTGAGTTCGGGGGGAAATGAGCAGTTCTTC. Protein sequence: CASSLSSGGNEQFF. This sequence joins TRBV28 and TRBJ2-1; 7 nucleotides match TRBD2. The CDR3 contains 14 residues. The germline V gene encodes CDR1 MDHEN and CDR2 SYDVKM. V lost 3 bases and J lost 7; bases outside the gene matches: 6.

The chain has TRBV28 and TRBJ1-1, with 7 bases identical to TRBD1. In germline, CDR1 is MDHEN, CDR2 SYDVKM. Trimming removed 5 bases from V and 0 bases from J; junction bases left unmatched: 9. This CDR3 has 16 amino acids. DNA for the CDR3: TGTGCCAGCAGTCCCATCTACAGGGGCATGAACACTGAAGCTTTCTTT. Translated, it gives CASSPIYRGMNTEAFF.

The CDR3 DNA reads TGTGCCAGCAGCTTGGACACTAGCGGGGGTGGGGAGACCCAGTACTTC. It is translated as CASSLDTSGGGETQYF. The chain uses TRBV5-4 and TRBJ2-5, with 11 bases identical to TRBD2. The germline V gene encodes CDR1 SGHNT and CDR2 YYREEE (reference sequence). This CDR3 region has 16 residues. V lost 0 bases, J lost 5 bases, and 6 bases stayed unmatched.

The chain joins TRBV9 to TRBJ2-1; 9 positions match TRBD2. J gave up 13 bases and V 3 bases, and 5 bases lay outside the gene matches. CDR3 size: 12 residues. The germline CDR1 and CDR2 sequences are SGDLS and YYNGEE. CDR3 bases: TGTGCCAGCAGCGCCCTAGCGGGGCCCCAGTTCTTC. Protein product: CASSALAGPQFF.